This TCR beta chain originates from a study of PD-1 blockade in classical Hodgkin lymphoma. Libraries were prepared by immunoSEQ multiplex PCR; TCRdb keeps only in-frame clonotypes and omits some of them. The sample shows roughly 90,000 clones, about 83% of them seen only once. Time point given: cycle 4 day 1 (C4D1), after 5 to 7 weeks of nivolumab. Relapse was seen in all patients after autologous stem cell transplantation, and brentuximab vedotin exposure was variable. The CDR3 is made up of 16 amino acids. Germline trimming cut 4 bases from V and 3 bases from J; bases unmatched to any gene: 10. Germline CDR1 is MNHNS and CDR2 is SASEGT.

Sequences were derived from peripheral blood mononuclear cells (PBMCs), sampled before the fourth cycle of nivolumab. This sequence joins TRBV6-1 and TRBJ2-3, with 7 bases that match TRBD1. This sequence originates from a human donor with classical Hodgkin lymphoma. The DNA for the CDR3 is TGTGCCAGCAGTGGTATGAGGGGGCGCTTGACAGATACGCAGTATTTT. Encoded protein: CASSGMRGRLTDTQYF.